These 28 T cell receptor beta chains share one sample of origin, sequenced in a study of human thymus T cells. Method: immunoSEQ multiplex PCR; TCRdb's copy keeps in-frame clones and lacks some. Of some 46,000 clones in the sample, approximately 93% are singletons; the top ten hold 0.095% to 0.15%. Sequencing was carried out using blood. These receptors all come from a boy in the first two years of life with a congenital heart defect but otherwise immunologically healthy.

The gene calls are TRBV14 and TRBJ1-3, with TRBD1 identical over 8 bases. The CDR3 spans 15 residues. The germline gives CDR1 SGHDN, CDR2 FVKESK. V lost 2 bases, J lost 0 bases, and 0 bases stayed unmatched. CDR3 sequence (DNA): TGTGCCAGCAGCCAAACAGGGGGCTCTGGAAACACCATATATTTT. Amino acids: CASSQTGGSGNTIYF.

The chain recombines TRBV7-6 with TRBJ2-5; D unresolved. Looked up from germline, CDR1 is SGHVS and CDR2 is FNYEAQ. The CDR3 spans 12 residues. V gave up 5 bases and J gave up 4 bases, with 8 bases separating them. The CDR3 bases are TGTGCCAGCAGCCCGGGTAGAGAGACCCAGTACTTC. Protein sequence: CASSPGRETQYF.

The chain recombines TRBV5-4 with TRBJ2-3; the D gene is possibly TRBD1 (5 bases). This CDR3 comprises 14 residues. Germline lookup yields CDR1 SGHNT and CDR2 YYREEE (reference sequence). V lost 4 bases to trimming and J lost 3 bases, with 12 bases between them. CDR3 coding DNA: TGTGCCAGCAGCCACCCTTCAGGGACAGATACGCAGTATTTT. It specifies CASSHPSGTDTQYF.

This clone was detected once. The chain combines TRBV10-3 with TRBJ2-7; 7 nucleotides line up with TRBD2. Germline CDR1 and CDR2: ENHRY and SYGVKD. After removal of 1 base from V and 3 bases from J, the junction contained 3 bases not matched to a gene. CDR3 size: 14 residues. In nucleotides, the CDR3 is TGTGCCATCAGTGAGTTAGCTAGCGGCTACGAGCAGTACTTC. Translating gives CAISELASGYEQYF.

The rearrangement uses TRBV13 and TRBJ2-5; no clear D. The DNA end is a closer match to TRBJ2-7, so the J assignment may be wrong. The CDR3 totals 16 residues. The V gene's germline CDR1 is PRHDT and CDR2 FYEKMQ (reference sequence). The CDR3 sequence: CASSLGATISSYEQYF. CDR3 sequence (DNA): TGTGCCAGCAGCTTAGGGGCCACAATTAGCTCCTACGAGCAGTACTTC.

This clone has more than one count but fewer than ten. The chain links TRBV6-5 to TRBJ1-1, with 8 bases identical to TRBD1. CDR1 and CDR2 (germline): MNHEY, SVGAGI. J was trimmed by 11 bases and V by 2 bases; bases with no gene match: 7. The CDR3 is 13 residues long. The CDR3 here is CASSYDRGRYAFF. CDR3 DNA sequence: TGTGCCAGCAGTTACGACAGGGGAAGGTATGCTTTCTTT.

J is TRBJ2-3 and V is TRBV5-4; perhaps TRBD2 as D (6 bases). CDR3 length: 15 residues. V was clipped by 3 bases and J by 1 base, with 12 bases between them. From germline, CDR1 is SGHNT and CDR2 YYREEE (reference sequence). Written as DNA, the CDR3 is TGTGCCAGCAGCTCCGGACTAATACGCACAGATACGCAGTATTTT. Translating gives CASSSGLIRTDTQYF.

The chain joins TRBV7-2 to TRBJ1-6; TRBD1 aligns across 11 bases. V shed 3 bases, J shed 3 bases, and the junction held 1 base outside the gene matches. The CDR3 length is 16 residues. Looked up from germline, CDR1 is SGHTA and CDR2 is FQGNSA. The CDR3 nucleotides are TGTGCCAGCAGCTTGGACAGGGGGCGCTATAATTCACCCCTCCACTTT. Translating it yields CASSLDRGRYNSPLHF.

This chain uses TRBV4-1 with TRBJ2-3, with D possibly TRBD2 on 6 matching bases. V was trimmed by 0 bases and J by 0 bases, leaving 7 bases between them. CDR1 and CDR2 (germline): MGHRA, YSYEKL. CDR3 size: 15 residues. CDR3 sequence reads: CASSQDGTSTDTQYF. The CDR3 DNA follows: TGCGCCAGCAGCCAAGATGGGACTAGCACAGATACGCAGTATTTT.

This chain connects TRBV5-6 to TRBJ2-7, with D maybe TRBD2 (5 bases). V dropped 4 bases and J dropped 6 bases, with 8 bases sitting between them. CDR3 size: 11 residues. CDR1 and CDR2 (germline): SGHDT, YYEEEE. The CDR3 DNA reads as TGTGCCAGCAGCCTCAGCGGCGAGCAGTACTTC. This gives the protein CASSLSGEQYF.

V and J are TRBV5-4 and TRBJ1-2; D call uncertain. This CDR3 region has 14 residues. Germline V CDR1 and CDR2: SGHNT, YYREEE (reference sequence). Trimming left V 4 bases short and J 1 base short, with 11 bases between. The DNA of the CDR3 is TGTGCCAGCAGCCCCAGGCCGGGTAACTATGGCTACACCTTC. It specifies CASSPRPGNYGYTF.

The chain links TRBV11-2 to TRBJ1-2, with unresolved D. Per germline, CDR1 SGHAT and CDR2 FQNNGV. The CDR3 totals 11 residues. Trimming left V 4 bases short and J 6 bases short, with 6 bases between. The CDR3 sequence is CASSYGDGYTF. CDR3 DNA: TGTGCCAGCAGCTACGGGGATGGCTACACCTTC.

The chain carries TRBV7-2 and TRBJ2-7; unclear D gene. V was trimmed by 0 bases and J by 6 bases, leaving 3 bases between them. Germline values: CDR1 SGHTA, CDR2 FQGNSA. This CDR3 is 11 amino acids long. CDR3 region: CASSLAGEQYF. The CDR3 nucleotides read TGTGCCAGCAGCTTAGCGGGCGAGCAGTACTTC.

The chain links TRBV5-1 to TRBJ1-1; D may be TRBD1 (6 bases). The CDR3 totals 15 residues. V lost 2 bases, J lost 0 bases, and 11 bases lay in between. CDR1 and CDR2 from the germline V gene are SGHRS and YFSETQ. The CDR3 sequence is CASSFTGTMNTEAFF. Here the CDR3 DNA reads TGCGCCAGCAGCTTCACCGGGACAATGAACACTGAAGCTTTCTTT. Based on the CDR3 plus reference TRBV5-1 and TRBJ1-1, the full variable domain is KAGVTQTPRYLIKTRGQQVTLSCSPISGHRSVSWYQQTPGQGLQFLFEYFSETQRNKGNFPGRFSGRQFSNSRSEMNVSTLELGDSALYLCASSFTGTMNTEAFFGQGTRLTVV.

This chain uses TRBV9 with TRBJ1-1; no reliable D call. Germline CDR1 reads SGDLS; CDR2 reads YYNGEE. V shed 0 bases and J shed 4 bases, with 10 bases lying between them. The CDR3 runs to 14 residues. This CDR3 reads CASSVAPLFTEAFF. CDR3 DNA: TGTGCCAGCAGCGTAGCCCCACTGTTCACTGAAGCTTTCTTT.

The chain couples TRBV6-5 to TRBJ2-5; 8 bases align to TRBD2. This CDR3 comprises 14 residues. Germline CDR1 reads MNHEY; CDR2 reads SVGAGI. V lost 5 bases, J lost 1 base, and 3 bases stayed unmatched. The CDR3 DNA follows: TGTGCCAGCAGTACTCGGGGGGGCCAAGAGACCCAGTACTTC. This gives the protein CASSTRGGQETQYF.

The chain couples TRBV5-1 to TRBJ1-1; 7 positions match TRBD1. From germline, CDR1 is SGHRS and CDR2 YFSETQ. The trim removed 4 bases at V and 5 bases at J, leaving 2 bases unmatched. The CDR3 spans 12 residues. CDR3 DNA sequence: TGCGCCAGCAGCACGACAGGGACTGAAGCTTTCTTT. Translating it yields CASSTTGTEAFF.

This sequence joins TRBV7-9 and TRBJ2-3, with D possibly being TRBD2 (5 bases). Germline lookup yields CDR1 SEHNR and CDR2 FQNEAQ (reference sequence). V lost 0 bases to trimming and J lost 5 bases, with 12 bases between them. The CDR3 loop spans 15 amino acids. The CDR3 reads CASSLAEWAGDTQYF. CDR3 DNA sequence: TGTGCCAGCAGCTTAGCGGAGTGGGCGGGAGATACGCAGTATTTT.

The chain couples TRBV10-2 to TRBJ2-5, with 8 bases lining up with TRBD2. The J segment lost 4 bases and the V segment lost 2 bases, leaving 6 bases of the junction unmatched. The CDR3 spans 15 residues. Germline lookup yields CDR1 WSHSY and CDR2 SAAADI. The CDR3 reads CASSERPGGRETQYF. CDR3 DNA sequence: TGCGCCAGCAGTGAGAGGCCGGGGGGGCGAGAGACCCAGTACTTC.

This sequence joins TRBV15 and TRBJ1-1; D not resolved. V lost 3 bases, J lost 0 bases, and 2 bases lay in between. The length of the CDR3 is 12 residues. Looked up from germline, CDR1 is LNHNV and CDR2 is YYDKDF (reference sequence). The CDR3 protein is CATSRVNTEAFF. DNA for the CDR3: TGTGCCACCAGCAGGGTGAACACTGAAGCTTTCTTT.

There are a few counts of this clone. The chain has TRBV30 and TRBJ1-1, with unresolved D. This CDR3 contains 12 residues. The germline V gene encodes CDR1 GTSNPN and CDR2 SVGIG (reference sequence). V was shortened by 0 bases and J by 1 base, with 3 bases between the two germline ends. Here the CDR3 DNA reads TGTGCCTGGAGTGTAGGGAACACTGAAGCTTTCTTT. It yields the protein CAWSVGNTEAFF.

This clone was observed a handful of times. The rearrangement uses TRBV9 and TRBJ2-5; 10 bases align to TRBD2. The trim removed 3 bases at V and 1 base at J, leaving 0 bases unmatched. The CDR3 runs 14 residues. CDR1 and CDR2 from the germline V gene are SGDLS and YYNGEE. In DNA form, the CDR3 reads TGTGCCAGCAGCGGACTAGCGGGCCAAGAGACCCAGTACTTC. It translates to CASSGLAGQETQYF.

The chain combines TRBV4-3 with TRBJ2-3; D is possibly TRBD1 or TRBD2 (5 bases each). V gave up 4 bases and J gave up 6 bases, with 23 bases separating them. In germline, CDR1 is LGHNA, CDR2 YSLEER. The CDR3 consists of 17 residues. CDR3 protein: CASSPRGSTGPTDTQYF. The CDR3 coding sequence is TGCGCCAGCAGCCCCCGGGGCTCCACTGGACCCACGGATACGCAGTATTTT.

This clone occurred a few times. V usage is TRBV18 and J usage is TRBJ1-1; D perhaps matches TRBD1 (6 bases). V was cut by 2 bases and J by 1 base, with 8 bases left in between. CDR3 size: 14 residues. CDR1 and CDR2 (germline): KGHSH, LQKENI. CDR3 loop: CASSPETGNTEAFF. The CDR3 DNA follows: TGTGCCAGCTCACCAGAGACAGGGAACACTGAAGCTTTCTTT.

V is TRBV15 and J is TRBJ2-6, with D perhaps TRBD1 or TRBD2 (5 bases each). The ends were cut back, 1 base at V and 4 bases at J, with 8 bases in the middle. From germline, CDR1 is LNHNV and CDR2 YYDKDF (reference sequence). This CDR3 is 15 amino acids long. In nucleotides, the CDR3 is TGTGCCACCAGCAGAGCAGGGAGCGGGGCCAACGTCCTGACTTTC. Translation: CATSRAGSGANVLTF. Variable domain in full (rest from reference TRBV15 and TRBJ2-6): DAMVIQNPRYQVTQFGKPVTLSCSQTLNHNVMYWYQQKSSQAPKLLFHYYDKDFNNEADTPDNFQSRRPNTSFCFLDIRSPGLGDTAMYLCATSRAGSGANVLTFGAGSRLTVL.

The chain uses TRBV6-6 and TRBJ2-7; 8 nucleotides align to TRBD1. V dropped 5 bases and J dropped 4; count of bases not matched to a gene: 4. Per germline, CDR1 MNHNY and CDR2 SVGAGI (reference sequence). This CDR3 comprises 13 residues. CDR3: CASSLDRGYEQYF. CDR3 nucleotides: TGTGCCAGCAGTCTAGACAGGGGTTACGAGCAGTACTTC.

The V and J genes are TRBV7-2 and TRBJ1-1; D not resolved. The CDR3 is 12 residues long. V was trimmed by 1 base and J by 11 bases, leaving 11 bases between them. CDR1 is SGHTA and CDR2 is FQGNSA in the germline V gene. CDR3 nucleotides: TGTGCCAGCAGCTTAGGGGCTAAAGGGGCTTTCTTT. It encodes CASSLGAKGAFF.

This clone was counted once. The chain recombines TRBV9 with TRBJ1-4, with D unresolved. The length of the CDR3 is 14 residues. Germline V CDR1 and CDR2: SGDLS, YYNGEE. The germline V and J ends were trimmed by 0 bases and 3 bases, with 6 bases remaining between them. CDR3 sequence reads: CASSVGESNEKLFF. The DNA for the CDR3 is TGTGCCAGCAGCGTAGGAGAGTCTAATGAAAAACTGTTTTTT.